One sample yielded the 24 T cell receptor beta chains listed below, sequenced in a study of cytomegalovirus exposure and HLA in healthy donors. Some clones are missing from TCRdb's copy, which holds only in-frame ones; the method was immunoSEQ multiplex PCR. The sample carries 200,000 to 250,000 clones, roughly 80% recorded once. The sample was PBMCs. All receptors derive from a woman aged 18-29 years in good health and CMV-seronegative.

Many counts were recorded for this clone. The chain employs TRBV27 and TRBJ1-5; a weak D match, TRBD1 (5 bases). CDR1 and CDR2 (germline): MNHEY, SMNVEV (reference sequence). The V end lost 5 bases, the J end lost 5 bases, and 19 bases lay between the germline ends. CDR3 size: 16 residues. CDR3 in DNA: TGTGCCAGCAGTCTCCAGGGTAAGGGTCTCTATCAGCCCCAGCATTTT. Residues: CASSLQGKGLYQPQHF.

V is TRBV7-7 and J is TRBJ2-3; D is unresolved. Germline loops: CDR1 SSHAT, CDR2 FNYEAQ (reference sequence). V was pared by 3 bases and J by 2 bases, with 9 bases between. This CDR3 comprises 14 residues. The CDR3 spells CASSFSPNTDTQYF. DNA of the CDR3: TGTGCCAGCAGCTTTTCTCCTAACACAGATACGCAGTATTTT.

V and J are TRBV14 and TRBJ2-1; D might be TRBD1 (6 bases). With 6 bases removed from V and 7 bases from J, the gap between germline ends came to 13 bases. This CDR3 region has 13 residues. Germline loops: CDR1 SGHDN, CDR2 FVKESK. The CDR3 loop is CASSHGTPNEQFF. In DNA, the CDR3 is TGTGCCAGCAGTCACGGGACACCGAATGAGCAGTTCTTC.

This clone occurred once. The rearrangement uses TRBV27 and TRBJ2-7, with D hard to call. From germline, CDR1 is MNHEY and CDR2 SMNVEV (reference sequence). Trimming stripped 0 bases from V and 3 bases from J, with 9 bases between. The CDR3 contains 14 residues. CDR3 DNA: TGTGCCAGCAGTTTATCCGGTAACTTCTACGAGCAGTACTTC. The encoded protein is CASSLSGNFYEQYF.

The chain uses TRBV5-1 and TRBJ2-3; D is unresolved. CDR3 size: 15 residues. Looked up from germline, CDR1 is SGHRS and CDR2 is YFSETQ. V lost 0 bases, J lost 1 base, and 9 bases lay in between. CDR3 in DNA: TGCGCCAGCAGCTTGGCCTCAGGAGGCACAGATACGCAGTATTTT. It encodes CASSLASGGTDTQYF. Full variable domain (missing parts from reference TRBV5-1 and TRBJ2-3): KAGVTQTPRYLIKTRGQQVTLSCSPISGHRSVSWYQQTPGQGLQFLFEYFSETQRNKGNFPGRFSGRQFSNSRSEMNVSTLELGDSALYLCASSLASGGTDTQYFGPGTRLTVL.

This chain connects TRBV5-1 to TRBJ1-3; D gene uncertain. V lost 0 bases to trimming and J lost 0 bases, with 7 bases between them. Germline CDR1 SGHRS, CDR2 YFSETQ. This CDR3 spans 15 amino acids. The CDR3 loop is CASSLAAASGNTIYF. The CDR3 DNA follows: TGCGCCAGCAGCTTGGCGGCAGCCTCTGGAAACACCATATATTTT.

The CDR3 sequence: CASSPGLANTGELFF. The CDR3 DNA follows: TGTGCCAGCAGCCCGGGACTAGCTAACACCGGGGAGCTGTTTTTT. The gene calls are TRBV5-4 and TRBJ2-2, with 9 bases lining up with TRBD2. The germline CDR1 and CDR2 sequences are SGHNT and YYREEE (reference sequence). The CDR3 is made up of 15 amino acids. J lost 2 bases, V lost 4 bases, and 3 bases had no gene match.

With regard to this clone: Other DNA sequences in the sample encode the same CDR3. The V call is TRBV10-3, the J call TRBJ1-5; D is uncertain. The CDR3 contains 13 residues. Germline V gene lookup returns CDR1 ENHRY and CDR2 SYGVKD. V lost 3 bases, J lost 4 bases, and 7 bases lay in between. The CDR3 nucleotides read TGTGCCATCAGTGAATGGGGAAATCAGCCCCAGCATTTT. Amino acids: CAISEWGNQPQHF.

This sequence joins TRBV2 and TRBJ2-1; TRBD1 matches 11 bases. V lost 5 bases and J lost 7; bases outside the gene matches: 10. The CDR3 has 16 amino acids. CDR1 SNHLY and CDR2 FYNNEI come from the germline V gene. CDR3 amino acids: CASSLRTGGKGNEQFF. In DNA form, the CDR3 reads TGTGCCAGCAGTTTAAGGACAGGGGGCAAGGGGAATGAGCAGTTCTTC.

The gene calls are TRBV30 and TRBJ1-4, with 7 bases that match TRBD1. Germline V gene lookup returns CDR1 GTSNPN and CDR2 SVGIG (reference sequence). This CDR3 has 15 amino acids. Losses at the gene ends were 0 bases for V and 8 bases for J; bases not matched to a gene: 9. CDR3 residues: CAWSVRRGQGEKLFF. In DNA form, the CDR3 reads TGTGCCTGGAGTGTACGTAGGGGGCAAGGGGAAAAACTGTTTTTT.

The chain recombines TRBV10-3 with TRBJ1-2; the match to TRBD1 covers 8 bases. The germline gives CDR1 ENHRY, CDR2 SYGVKD. The CDR3 has 12 amino acids. The V gene end was trimmed by 4 bases and the J gene end by 14 bases; junction bases not matched to a gene: 9. The CDR3 DNA reads TGTGCCATCAGTGCGATCCAGGGGGCTTTAACCTTC. This sequence encodes CAISAIQGALTF.

This clone was observed a few times. The chain has TRBV27 and TRBJ1-5; D not resolved. V gave up 5 bases and J gave up 9 bases, with 14 bases separating them. CDR1 and CDR2 from the germline V gene are MNHEY and SMNVEV (reference sequence). The CDR3 sequence is 13 residues long. This CDR3 reads CASSPNGVGPQHF. CDR3 nucleotide sequence: TGTGCCAGCAGTCCCAACGGCGTCGGGCCCCAGCATTTT.

The chain couples TRBV28 to TRBJ1-1, with unresolved D. The CDR3 runs to 13 residues. The germline V gene encodes CDR1 MDHEN and CDR2 SYDVKM. The germline V and J ends were trimmed by 5 bases and 4 bases, with 11 bases remaining between them. CDR3 region: CASSTSKVTEAFF. CDR3 bases: TGTGCCAGCAGTACTTCCAAGGTCACTGAAGCTTTCTTT.

This chain joins TRBV18 and TRBJ2-1, with D hard to call. Trimming took 1 base from V and 5 from J, leaving 15 bases between them. The CDR3 runs to 16 residues. In germline, CDR1 is KGHSH, CDR2 LQKENI. The CDR3 DNA follows: TGTGCCAGCTCACCACTCCGAGGTGGTGGGAACAATGAGCAGTTCTTC. It codes for CASSPLRGGGNNEQFF. Full variable domain (rest looked up from reference TRBV18 and TRBJ2-1): NAGVMQNPRHLVRRRGQEARLRCSPMKGHSHVYWYRQLPEEGLKFMVYLQKENIIDESGMPKERFSAEFPKEGPSILRIQQVVRGDSAAYFCASSPLRGGGNNEQFFGPGTRLTVL.

This clone occurred a few times. The chain employs TRBV7-2 and TRBJ1-5; no firm D call. The germline V and J ends were trimmed by 4 bases and 3 bases, with 4 bases remaining between them. From germline, CDR1 is SGHTA and CDR2 FQGNSA. This CDR3 has 12 amino acids. This CDR3 reads CASSSYNQPQHF. The CDR3 coding sequence is TGTGCCAGCAGCTCTTACAATCAGCCCCAGCATTTT.

This rearrangement joins TRBV28 to TRBJ1-3, with D unresolved. Trimming shortened V by 2 bases and J by 0 bases, and 8 bases separated the two germline ends. This CDR3 is 15 amino acids long. In germline, CDR1 is MDHEN, CDR2 SYDVKM. CDR3 region: CASSLRQVSGNTIYF. CDR3 nucleotide sequence: TGTGCCAGCAGTTTAAGGCAGGTCTCTGGAAACACCATATATTTT. Full variable domain (outside the CDR3, taken from reference TRBV28 and TRBJ1-3): DVKVTQSSRYLVKRTGEKVFLECVQDMDHENMFWYRQDPGLGLRLIYFSYDVKMKEKGDIPEGYSVSREKKERFSLILESASTNQTSMYLCASSLRQVSGNTIYFGEGSWLTVV.

The chain carries TRBV5-8 and TRBJ1-6; 7 nucleotides agree with TRBD1. The CDR3 is 16 residues long. J lost 14 bases, V lost 3 bases, and 17 bases had no gene match. CDR1 and CDR2 from the germline V gene are SGHTS and YDEGEE. CDR3 nucleotides: TGTGCCAGCAGCTATACAGGGGCCCCAGCCCTCTCCACCCTCCACTTT. Amino acid sequence: CASSYTGAPALSTLHF. Based on the CDR3 plus reference TRBV5-8 and TRBJ1-6, the full variable domain is EAGVTQSPTHLIKTRGQQATLRCSPISGHTSVYWYQQALGLGLQFLLWYDEGEERNRGNFPPRFSGRQFPNYSSELNVNALELEDSALYLCASSYTGAPALSTLHFGNGTRLTVT.

V gene TRBV11-2 combines with J gene TRBJ2-5; unclear D gene. V dropped 2 bases and J dropped 2 bases, with 6 bases sitting between them. The CDR3 totals 13 residues. Germline V gene data show CDR1 as SGHAT and CDR2 as FQNNGV. CDR3: CASSLQRQETQYF. The CDR3, as DNA: TGTGCCAGCAGCTTACAGCGACAAGAGACCCAGTACTTC. The variable domain in full, with the rest retrieved from reference TRBV11-2 and TRBJ2-5, is EAGVAQSPRYKIIEKRQSVAFWCNPISGHATLYWYQQILGQGPKLLIQFQNNGVVDDSQLPKDRFSAERLKGVDSTLKIQPAKLEDSAVYLCASSLQRQETQYFGPGTRLLVL.

This clone was observed a few times. The CDR3, as DNA: TGCGCCAGCAGCCAGGGACTTCGGACGGGGGAGCTGTTTTTT. It encodes CASSQGLRTGELFF. This sequence joins TRBV4-1 and TRBJ2-2; perhaps TRBD2 as D (6 bases). This CDR3 has 14 residues. Trimming left V 3 bases short and J 8 bases short, with 13 bases between. Germline loops: CDR1 MGHRA, CDR2 YSYEKL.

J is TRBJ2-7 and V is TRBV6-1; weak D call: TRBD2 (6 bases). Germline CDR1 reads MNHNS; CDR2 reads SASEGT. This CDR3 comprises 17 residues. The germline V and J ends were trimmed by 2 bases and 1 base, with 18 bases remaining between them. CDR3 protein: CASSESGRPLRSYEQYF. The DNA for the CDR3 is TGTGCCAGCAGTGAAAGTGGGAGGCCCCTTAGGTCCTACGAGCAGTACTTC.

This sequence joins TRBV27 and TRBJ2-5, with D unresolved. Germline V CDR1 and CDR2: MNHEY, SMNVEV (reference sequence). The CDR3 spans 18 residues. Trimming shortened V by 0 bases and J by 1 base, and 18 bases separated the two germline ends. DNA of the CDR3: TGTGCCAGCAGTTTATCCTCCCCAAGGCCGACAACCCAAGAGACCCAGTACTTC. This translates into CASSLSSPRPTTQETQYF.

The J gene is TRBJ2-2, the V gene TRBV28, with D hard to call. The CDR3 covers 12 residues. V shed 8 bases and J shed 0 bases, with 4 bases lying between them. Germline V gene lookup returns CDR1 MDHEN and CDR2 SYDVKM. The CDR3 DNA sequence: TGTGCCAGCCCCTCGAACACCGGGGAGCTGTTTTTT. This encodes CASPSNTGELFF.

The rearrangement links TRBV27 to TRBJ2-5, with D unclear. Germline CDR1 reads MNHEY; CDR2 reads SMNVEV (reference sequence). V was shortened by 8 bases and J by 2 bases, with 18 bases between the two germline ends. The CDR3 extends over 15 amino acids. The CDR3 sequence is CASGLWRAPQETQYF. CDR3 bases: TGTGCCAGCGGGCTATGGCGCGCTCCTCAAGAGACCCAGTACTTC.

J is TRBJ1-5 and V is TRBV10-2, with 8 nucleotides matching TRBD1. The CDR3 is 14 residues long. J gave up 6 bases and V 4 bases, and 5 bases lay outside the gene matches. From germline, CDR1 is WSHSY and CDR2 SAAADI. The CDR3 spells CASSADRVRQPQHF. The CDR3 DNA reads TGCGCCAGCAGTGCGGACAGGGTGCGTCAGCCCCAGCATTTT.